This is a list of T cell receptor beta chains from one sample in a study of T cells after somatic rescue of genetic block. Profiled with immunoSEQ multiplex PCR; TCRdb holds only in-frame clones, not every one. Among 50,000 to 60,000 clones listed, 90% to 97% were seen once. Sequenced material: peripheral blood mononuclear cells (PBMCs). These receptors all come from a child in the first two years of life. The CDR3 runs from the conserved cysteine through the conserved F or W. The D gene is left open where the match is weak. Some rows have no size entry. The others give once, few or many, or a class for an expanded clone.

v_call: TRBV28; j_call: TRBJ2-4; clone_size: .; d_call: .; cdr3_aa: CASSFARWALAKNIQYF; cdr3_nt: TGTGCCAGCAGTTTTGCCCGGTGGGCCCTAGCCAAAAACATTCAGTACTTC
v_call: TRBV18; j_call: TRBJ1-3; clone_size: .; d_call: .; cdr3_aa: CASSPVPSKGGNTIYF; cdr3_nt: TGTGCCAGCTCACCTGTTCCCAGTAAGGGGGGAAACACCATATATTTT
v_call: TRBV15; j_call: TRBJ2-7; clone_size: .; d_call: .; cdr3_aa: CATSRDRDSYEQYF; cdr3_nt: TGTGCCACCAGCAGAGACAGGGACTCCTACGAGCAGTACTTC
v_call: TRBV19; j_call: TRBJ1-1; clone_size: .; d_call: TRBD1; cdr3_aa: CASSIRQGAMSNTEAFF; cdr3_nt: TGTGCCAGTAGTATAAGGCAGGGGGCGATGTCGAACACTGAAGCTTTCTTT
v_call: TRBV7-2; j_call: TRBJ2-7; clone_size: .; d_call: .; cdr3_aa: CASIHPLPLYEQYF; cdr3_nt: TGTGCCAGCATCCATCCCTTACCCCTCTACGAGCAGTACTTC
v_call: TRBV29-1; j_call: TRBJ1-1; clone_size: .; d_call: .; cdr3_aa: CSVEGPPHARGTEAFF; cdr3_nt: TGCAGCGTTGAAGGCCCCCCACACGCGCGGGGGACTGAAGCTTTCTTT
v_call: TRBV18; j_call: TRBJ2-2; clone_size: .; d_call: .; cdr3_aa: CASSPGRTYTGELFF; cdr3_nt: TGTGCCAGCTCACCAGGCAGGACTTACACCGGGGAGCTGTTTTTT
v_call: TRBV29-1; j_call: TRBJ2-2; clone_size: .; d_call: .; cdr3_aa: CSAGDRGVIAGELFF; cdr3_nt: TGCAGCGCAGGAGACAGAGGAGTTATCGCCGGGGAGCTGTTTTTT
v_call: TRBV7-9; j_call: TRBJ1-2; clone_size: .; d_call: TRBD1; cdr3_aa: CASRPGQKAYGYTF; cdr3_nt: TGTGCCAGCAGGCCGGGACAGAAGGCCTATGGCTACACCTTC
v_call: TRBV4-2; j_call: TRBJ2-7; clone_size: .; d_call: TRBD2; cdr3_aa: CASSRSLAGGQEQYF; cdr3_nt: TGTGCCAGCAGCCGCTCACTAGCGGGAGGGCAGGAGCAGTACTTC
v_call: TRBV6-1; j_call: TRBJ1-3; clone_size: .; d_call: .; cdr3_aa: CASPVGTIYF; cdr3_nt: TGTGCCAGCCCCGTGGGCACCATATATTTT
v_call: TRBV9; j_call: TRBJ1-5; clone_size: .; d_call: TRBD1; cdr3_aa: CASSVGRGTGGNQPQHF; cdr3_nt: TGTGCCAGCAGCGTAGGACGGGGGACAGGGGGCAATCAGCCCCAGCATTTT
v_call: TRBV10-3; j_call: TRBJ1-2; clone_size: .; d_call: .; cdr3_aa: CAIIRLIYYGYTF; cdr3_nt: TGTGCCATCATCAGGCTAATTTACTATGGCTACACCTTC
v_call: TRBV28; j_call: TRBJ2-3; clone_size: .; d_call: TRBD2; cdr3_aa: CASSSLAGEEPTDTQYF; cdr3_nt: TGTGCCAGCAGTTCGTTAGCGGGAGAGGAACCCACAGATACGCAGTATTTT
v_call: TRBV7-9; j_call: TRBJ1-6; clone_size: .; d_call: TRBD1; cdr3_aa: CASSQGQGHSPLHF; cdr3_nt: TGTGCCAGCAGCCAGGGACAGGGTCATTCACCCCTCCACTTT
v_call: TRBV28; j_call: TRBJ1-1; clone_size: .; d_call: .; cdr3_aa: CASTWGALNTEAFF; cdr3_nt: TGTGCCAGCACCTGGGGGGCACTGAACACTGAAGCTTTCTTT
v_call: TRBV5-4; j_call: TRBJ2-7; clone_size: .; d_call: .; cdr3_aa: CASSSHNRDEQYF; cdr3_nt: TGTGCCAGCAGCTCACATAACAGGGACGAGCAGTACTTC
v_call: TRBV19; j_call: TRBJ2-7; clone_size: .; d_call: .; cdr3_aa: CASSLGLRYEQYF; cdr3_nt: TGTGCCAGTAGTTTAGGACTCCGCTACGAGCAGTACTTC
v_call: TRBV6-5; j_call: TRBJ2-2; clone_size: few; d_call: .; cdr3_aa: CASSYPAMDTGELFF; cdr3_nt: TGTGCCAGCAGTTACCCAGCGATGGACACCGGGGAGCTGTTTTTT
v_call: TRBV7-8; j_call: TRBJ2-7; clone_size: .; d_call: TRBD2; cdr3_aa: CASSFQVAGRAGEQYF; cdr3_nt: TGTGCCAGCAGCTTCCAGGTAGCGGGACGGGCGGGAGAGCAGTACTTC
v_call: TRBV6-1; j_call: TRBJ2-7; clone_size: .; d_call: .; cdr3_aa: CASSERRYEQYF; cdr3_nt: TGTGCCAGCAGTGAACGTAGGTACGAGCAGTACTTC
v_call: TRBV7-2; j_call: TRBJ2-7; clone_size: .; d_call: .; cdr3_aa: CASSLERGSEQYF; cdr3_nt: TGTGCCAGCAGCTTAGAAAGGGGTTCCGAGCAGTACTTC
v_call: TRBV4-1; j_call: TRBJ2-2; clone_size: .; d_call: .; cdr3_aa: CASSQVYTGELFF; cdr3_nt: TGCGCCAGCAGCCAAGTTTACACCGGGGAGCTGTTTTTT
v_call: TRBV7-4; j_call: TRBJ2-7; clone_size: .; d_call: .; cdr3_aa: CASSLKPAYSYEQYF; cdr3_nt: TGTGCCAGCAGCTTAAAACCGGCTTACTCCTACGAGCAGTACTTC
v_call: TRBV28; j_call: TRBJ1-1; clone_size: .; d_call: .; cdr3_aa: CASSFSQGTEAFF; cdr3_nt: TGTGCCAGCAGTTTTTCTCAGGGCACTGAAGCTTTCTTT
v_call: TRBV7-2; j_call: TRBJ2-7; clone_size: few; d_call: TRBD2; cdr3_aa: CASSFTSGYEQYF; cdr3_nt: TGTGCCAGCAGCTTTACTAGCGGCTACGAGCAGTACTTC
v_call: TRBV2; j_call: TRBJ1-3; clone_size: .; d_call: .; cdr3_aa: CASGGNTIYF; cdr3_nt: TGTGCCAGCGGGGGAAACACCATATATTTT
v_call: TRBV4-2; j_call: TRBJ2-1; clone_size: .; d_call: TRBD1; cdr3_aa: CASSRQGAVAYNEQFF; cdr3_nt: TGTGCCAGCAGTAGACAGGGGGCAGTAGCCTACAATGAGCAGTTCTTC
v_call: TRBV4-1; j_call: TRBJ1-1; clone_size: .; d_call: TRBD1; cdr3_aa: CASSARDRGTEAFF; cdr3_nt: TGCGCCAGCAGCGCCCGGGACAGGGGCACTGAAGCTTTCTTT
v_call: TRBV5-4; j_call: TRBJ2-3; clone_size: .; d_call: .; cdr3_aa: CASSLTGGYTDTQYF; cdr3_nt: TGTGCCAGTAGCTTGACCGGAGGTTACACAGATACGCAGTATTTT
v_call: TRBV5-4; j_call: TRBJ2-7; clone_size: .; d_call: TRBD1; cdr3_aa: CASSLQGAYEQYF; cdr3_nt: TGTGCCAGCAGCTTACAGGGGGCCTACGAGCAGTACTTC
v_call: TRBV6-5; j_call: TRBJ2-7; clone_size: .; d_call: .; cdr3_aa: CASSLGAGYEQYF; cdr3_nt: TGTGCCAGCAGTCTAGGTGCGGGCTACGAGCAGTACTTC
v_call: TRBV21-1; j_call: TRBJ2-3; clone_size: .; d_call: .; cdr3_aa: CASSKVPGGLVTDTQYF; cdr3_nt: TGTGCCAGCAGCAAAGTGCCGGGCGGACTGGTCACAGATACGCAGTATTTT
v_call: TRBV28; j_call: TRBJ1-2; clone_size: .; d_call: TRBD1; cdr3_aa: CASSLGTGRGYTF; cdr3_nt: TGTGCCAGCAGTTTAGGGACAGGGCGGGGCTACACCTTC
v_call: TRBV28; j_call: TRBJ2-2; clone_size: .; d_call: TRBD1; cdr3_aa: CASRTGTGGWNTGELFF; cdr3_nt: TGTGCCAGCAGAACCGGGACAGGGGGCTGGAACACCGGGGAGCTGTTTTTT
v_call: TRBV9; j_call: TRBJ1-2; clone_size: .; d_call: .; cdr3_aa: CASSALGGAYGYTF; cdr3_nt: TGTGCCAGCAGCGCCCTGGGGGGTGCCTATGGCTACACCTTC
v_call: TRBV27; j_call: TRBJ2-3; clone_size: .; d_call: .; cdr3_aa: CASSRTYVVDTQYF; cdr3_nt: TGTGCCAGCAGCAGGACCTACGTGGTGGATACGCAGTATTTT
v_call: TRBV19; j_call: TRBJ2-1; clone_size: .; d_call: TRBD2; cdr3_aa: CASSIGVGRAWDEQFF; cdr3_nt: TGTGCCAGTAGTATAGGTGTCGGGAGGGCCTGGGATGAGCAGTTCTTC
v_call: TRBV4-1; j_call: TRBJ1-5; clone_size: .; d_call: .; cdr3_aa: CASSQEGYSNQPQHF; cdr3_nt: TGCGCCAGCAGCCAAGAGGGATATAGCAATCAGCCCCAGCATTTT
v_call: TRBV7-6; j_call: TRBJ2-2; clone_size: .; d_call: .; cdr3_aa: CASSLGQNTGELFF; cdr3_nt: TGTGCCAGCAGCTTGGGACAGAACACCGGGGAGCTGTTTTTT
v_call: TRBV9; j_call: TRBJ2-7; clone_size: .; d_call: .; cdr3_aa: CASSVGGSDEQYF; cdr3_nt: TGTGCCAGCAGCGTAGGAGGGAGTGACGAGCAGTACTTC
v_call: TRBV5-1; j_call: TRBJ1-2; clone_size: once; d_call: TRBD1; cdr3_aa: CASSLDEGARGGYTF; cdr3_nt: TGCGCCAGCAGCTTGGATGAGGGGGCGCGAGGGGGCTACACCTTC
v_call: TRBV7-6; j_call: TRBJ1-5; clone_size: .; d_call: .; cdr3_aa: CASSLDHNQPQHF; cdr3_nt: TGTGCCAGCAGCTTAGACCACAATCAGCCCCAGCATTTT
v_call: TRBV28; j_call: TRBJ1-2; clone_size: .; d_call: TRBD1; cdr3_aa: CASSRQGGDYGYTF; cdr3_nt: TGTGCCAGCAGCAGACAGGGGGGAGACTATGGCTACACCTTC
v_call: TRBV19; j_call: TRBJ1-3; clone_size: .; d_call: .; cdr3_aa: CASRQGSGNTIYF; cdr3_nt: TGTGCCAGTAGACAGGGCTCTGGAAACACCATATATTTT
v_call: TRBV27; j_call: TRBJ1-6; clone_size: .; d_call: .; cdr3_aa: CASSFQSYNSPLHF; cdr3_nt: TGTGCCAGCAGTTTTCAGTCCTATAATTCACCCCTCCACTTT
v_call: TRBV6-1; j_call: TRBJ1-2; clone_size: .; d_call: .; cdr3_aa: CASRTTVNYGYTF; cdr3_nt: TGTGCCAGCAGGACAACCGTTAACTATGGCTACACCTTC
v_call: TRBV28; j_call: TRBJ1-5; clone_size: .; d_call: .; cdr3_aa: CASSLTGNYQPQHF; cdr3_nt: TGTGCCAGCAGTCTTACAGGGAACTATCAGCCCCAGCATTTT
v_call: TRBV5-5; j_call: TRBJ2-7; clone_size: .; d_call: .; cdr3_aa: CASSLSSLSSYEQYF; cdr3_nt: TGTGCCAGCAGCTTGTCGAGTCTCAGCTCCTACGAGCAGTACTTC
v_call: TRBV7-9; j_call: TRBJ1-1; clone_size: once; d_call: .; cdr3_aa: CASSSYRVKAEAFF; cdr3_nt: TGTGCCAGCAGCTCCTATAGGGTTAAAGCTGAAGCTTTCTTT
v_call: TRBV19; j_call: TRBJ2-3; clone_size: .; d_call: .; cdr3_aa: CASSIAGGTDTQYF; cdr3_nt: TGTGCCAGTAGTATAGCGGGAGGCACAGATACGCAGTATTTT
v_call: TRBV5-1; j_call: TRBJ1-6; clone_size: .; d_call: .; cdr3_aa: CASSLGNSPLHF; cdr3_nt: TGCGCCAGCAGCTTGGGAAATTCACCCCTCCACTTT